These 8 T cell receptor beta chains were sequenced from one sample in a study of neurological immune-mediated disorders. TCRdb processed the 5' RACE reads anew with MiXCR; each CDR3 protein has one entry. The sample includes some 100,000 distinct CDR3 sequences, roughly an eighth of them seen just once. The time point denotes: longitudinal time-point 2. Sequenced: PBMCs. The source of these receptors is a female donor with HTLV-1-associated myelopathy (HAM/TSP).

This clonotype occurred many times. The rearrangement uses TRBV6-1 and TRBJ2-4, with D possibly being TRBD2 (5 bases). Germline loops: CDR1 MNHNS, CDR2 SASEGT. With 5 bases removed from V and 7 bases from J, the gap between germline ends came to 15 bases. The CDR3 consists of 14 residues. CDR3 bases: TGTGCCAGCAGTAAGGCCAACTGGGAGAACATTCAGTACTTC. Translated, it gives CASSKANWENIQYF.

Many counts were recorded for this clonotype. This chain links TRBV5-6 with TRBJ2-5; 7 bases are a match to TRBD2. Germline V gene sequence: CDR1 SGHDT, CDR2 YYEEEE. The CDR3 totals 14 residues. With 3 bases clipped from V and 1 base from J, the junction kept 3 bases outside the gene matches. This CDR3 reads CASSSSGGQETQYF. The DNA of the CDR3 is TGTGCCAGCAGCTCGTCGGGGGGCCAAGAGACCCAGTACTTC.

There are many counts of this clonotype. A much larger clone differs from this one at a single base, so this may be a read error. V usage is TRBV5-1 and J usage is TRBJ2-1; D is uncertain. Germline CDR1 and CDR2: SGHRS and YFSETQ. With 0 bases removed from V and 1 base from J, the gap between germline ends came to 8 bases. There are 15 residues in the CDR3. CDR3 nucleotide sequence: TGCGCCAGCAGCTTGGAGGTGGGGTCCTACAATGAGCAGTTCTTC. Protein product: CASSLEVGSYNEQFF.

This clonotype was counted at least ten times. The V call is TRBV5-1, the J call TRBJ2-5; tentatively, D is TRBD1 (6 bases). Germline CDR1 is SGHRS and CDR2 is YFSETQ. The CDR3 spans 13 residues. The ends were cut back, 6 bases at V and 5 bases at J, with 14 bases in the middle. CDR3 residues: CASTWYRAETQYF. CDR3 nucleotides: TGCGCCAGCACCTGGTACAGGGCGGAGACCCAGTACTTC.

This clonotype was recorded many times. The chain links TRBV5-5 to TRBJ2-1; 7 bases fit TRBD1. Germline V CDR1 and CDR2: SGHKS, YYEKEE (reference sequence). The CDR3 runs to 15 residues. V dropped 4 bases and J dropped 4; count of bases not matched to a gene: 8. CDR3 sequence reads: CASSLGTENYNEQFF. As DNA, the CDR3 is TGTGCCAGCAGCCTAGGGACAGAGAATTACAATGAGCAGTTCTTC.

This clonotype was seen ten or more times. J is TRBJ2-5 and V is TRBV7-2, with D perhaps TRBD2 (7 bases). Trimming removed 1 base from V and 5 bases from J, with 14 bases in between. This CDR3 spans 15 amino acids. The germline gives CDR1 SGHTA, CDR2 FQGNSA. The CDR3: CASSLGGGPRETQYF. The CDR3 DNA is TGTGCCAGCAGCTTAGGGGGGGGGCCGCGGGAGACCCAGTACTTC.

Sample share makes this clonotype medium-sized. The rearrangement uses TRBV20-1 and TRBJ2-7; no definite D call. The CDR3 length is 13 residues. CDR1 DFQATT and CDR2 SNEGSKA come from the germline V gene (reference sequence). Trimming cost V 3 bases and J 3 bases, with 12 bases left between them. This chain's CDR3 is CSASGVADYEQYF. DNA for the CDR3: TGCAGTGCTAGCGGAGTAGCCGACTACGAGCAGTACTTC.

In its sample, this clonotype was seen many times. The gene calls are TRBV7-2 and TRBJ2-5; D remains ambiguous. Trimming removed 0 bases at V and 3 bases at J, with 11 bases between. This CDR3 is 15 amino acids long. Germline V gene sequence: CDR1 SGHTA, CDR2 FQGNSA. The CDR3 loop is CASSLAGRQEETQYF. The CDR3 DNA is TGTGCCAGCAGCTTAGCGGGTAGACAAGAAGAGACCCAGTACTTC.